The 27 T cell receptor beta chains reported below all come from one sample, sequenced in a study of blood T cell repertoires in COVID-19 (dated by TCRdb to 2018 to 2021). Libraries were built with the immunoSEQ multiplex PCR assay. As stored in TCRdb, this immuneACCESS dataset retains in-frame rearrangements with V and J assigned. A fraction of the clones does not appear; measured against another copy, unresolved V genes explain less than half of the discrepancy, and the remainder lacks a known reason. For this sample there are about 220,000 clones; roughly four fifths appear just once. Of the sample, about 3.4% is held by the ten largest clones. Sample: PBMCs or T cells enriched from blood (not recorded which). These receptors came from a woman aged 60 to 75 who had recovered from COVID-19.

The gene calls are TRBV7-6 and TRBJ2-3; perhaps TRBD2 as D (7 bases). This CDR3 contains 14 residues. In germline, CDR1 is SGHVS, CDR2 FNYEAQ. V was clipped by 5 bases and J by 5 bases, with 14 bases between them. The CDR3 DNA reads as TGTGCCAGCAGCCCTGGGGGGGGCAGAGATACGCAGTATTTT. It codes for CASSPGGGRDTQYF.

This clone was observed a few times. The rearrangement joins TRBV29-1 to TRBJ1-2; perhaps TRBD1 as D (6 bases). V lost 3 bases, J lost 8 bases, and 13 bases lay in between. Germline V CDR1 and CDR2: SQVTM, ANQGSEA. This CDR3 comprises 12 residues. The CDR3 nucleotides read TGCAGCGTTGAGGCAGGGGCAGGGGGCTACACCTTC. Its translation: CSVEAGAGGYTF.

The CDR3 protein is CASSLDRGDTQYF. The CDR3 nucleotides read TGTGCCAGCAGCTTAGATCGGGGGGATACGCAGTATTTT. The chain is built from TRBV11-3 and TRBJ2-3; a weak D match, TRBD2 (6 bases). V lost 0 bases to trimming and J lost 6 bases, with 7 bases between them. Looked up from germline, CDR1 is SGHNT and CDR2 is YENEEA. The CDR3 consists of 13 residues.

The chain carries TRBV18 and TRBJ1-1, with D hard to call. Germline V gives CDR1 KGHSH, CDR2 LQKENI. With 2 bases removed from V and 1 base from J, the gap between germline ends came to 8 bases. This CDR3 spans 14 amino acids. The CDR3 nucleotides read TGTGCCAGCTCACCAGTCCGACAGAACACTGAAGCTTTCTTT. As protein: CASSPVRQNTEAFF. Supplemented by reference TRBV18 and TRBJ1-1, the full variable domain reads NAGVMQNPRHLVRRRGQEARLRCSPMKGHSHVYWYRQLPEEGLKFMVYLQKENIIDESGMPKERFSAEFPKEGPSILRIQQVVRGDSAAYFCASSPVRQNTEAFFGQGTRLTVV.

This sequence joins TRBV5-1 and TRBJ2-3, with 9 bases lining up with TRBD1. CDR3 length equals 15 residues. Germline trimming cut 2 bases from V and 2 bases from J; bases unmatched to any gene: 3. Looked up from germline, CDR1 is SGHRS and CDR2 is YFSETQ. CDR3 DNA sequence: TGCGCCAGCAGCTTAGGGACAGGGCACACAGATACGCAGTATTTT. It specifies CASSLGTGHTDTQYF. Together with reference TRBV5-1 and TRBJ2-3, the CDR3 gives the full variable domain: KAGVTQTPRYLIKTRGQQVTLSCSPISGHRSVSWYQQTPGQGLQFLFEYFSETQRNKGNFPGRFSGRQFSNSRSEMNVSTLELGDSALYLCASSLGTGHTDTQYFGPGTRLTVL.

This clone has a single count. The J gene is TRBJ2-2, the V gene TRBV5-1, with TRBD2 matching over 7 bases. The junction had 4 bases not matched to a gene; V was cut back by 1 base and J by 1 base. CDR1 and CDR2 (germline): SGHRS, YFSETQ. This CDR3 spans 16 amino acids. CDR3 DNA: TGCGCCAGCAGCTTGCGGTTAGCGGGGAACACCGGGGAGCTGTTTTTT. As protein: CASSLRLAGNTGELFF.

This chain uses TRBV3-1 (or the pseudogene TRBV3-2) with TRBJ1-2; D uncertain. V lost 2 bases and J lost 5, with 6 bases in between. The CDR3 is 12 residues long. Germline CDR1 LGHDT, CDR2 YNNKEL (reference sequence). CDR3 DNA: TGTGCCAGCAGCCAAAACGGGTATGGCTACACCTTC. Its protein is CASSQNGYGYTF.

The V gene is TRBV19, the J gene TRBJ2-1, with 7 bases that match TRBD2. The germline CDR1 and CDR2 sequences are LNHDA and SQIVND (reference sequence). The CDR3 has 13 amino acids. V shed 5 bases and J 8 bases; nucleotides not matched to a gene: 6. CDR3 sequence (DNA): TGTGCCAGTAGTCCTGCGGGAGCCGATGAGCAGTTCTTC. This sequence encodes CASSPAGADEQFF.

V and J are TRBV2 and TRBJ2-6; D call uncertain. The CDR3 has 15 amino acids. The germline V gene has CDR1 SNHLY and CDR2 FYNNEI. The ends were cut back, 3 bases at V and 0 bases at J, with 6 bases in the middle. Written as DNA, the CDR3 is TGTGCCAGCAGTGATACAGACTCTGGGGCCAACGTCCTGACTTTC. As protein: CASSDTDSGANVLTF.

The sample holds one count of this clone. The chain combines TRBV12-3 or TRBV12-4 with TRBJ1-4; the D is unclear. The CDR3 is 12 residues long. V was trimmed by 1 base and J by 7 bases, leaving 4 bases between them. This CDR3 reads CASSLEREKLFF. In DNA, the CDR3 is TGTGCCAGCAGTTTAGAGCGTGAAAAACTGTTTTTT.

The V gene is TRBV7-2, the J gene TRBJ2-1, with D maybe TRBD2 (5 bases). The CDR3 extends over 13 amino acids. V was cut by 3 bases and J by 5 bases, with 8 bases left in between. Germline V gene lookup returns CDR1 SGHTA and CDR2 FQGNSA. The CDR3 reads CASSFSADNEQFF. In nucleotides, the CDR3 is TGTGCCAGCAGCTTCTCAGCGGACAATGAGCAGTTCTTC. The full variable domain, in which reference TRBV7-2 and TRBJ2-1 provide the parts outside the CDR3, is GAGVSQSPSNKVTEKGKDVELRCDPISGHTALYWYRQSLGQGLEFLIYFQGNSAPDKSGLPSDRFSAERTGGSVSTLTIQRTQQEDSAVYLCASSFSADNEQFFGPGTRLTVL.

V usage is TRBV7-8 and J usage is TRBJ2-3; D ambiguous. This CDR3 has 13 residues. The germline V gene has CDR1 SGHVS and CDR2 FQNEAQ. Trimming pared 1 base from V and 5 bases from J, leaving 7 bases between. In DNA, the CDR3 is TGTGCCAGCAGCTTAGGAAACGGAGATACGCAGTATTTT. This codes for CASSLGNGDTQYF.

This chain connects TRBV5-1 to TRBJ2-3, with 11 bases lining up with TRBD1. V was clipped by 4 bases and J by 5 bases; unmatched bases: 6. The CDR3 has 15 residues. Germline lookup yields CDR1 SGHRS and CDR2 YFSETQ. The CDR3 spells CASSHGTGGGDTQYF. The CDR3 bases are TGCGCCAGCAGCCACGGGACAGGGGGTGGAGATACGCAGTATTTT.

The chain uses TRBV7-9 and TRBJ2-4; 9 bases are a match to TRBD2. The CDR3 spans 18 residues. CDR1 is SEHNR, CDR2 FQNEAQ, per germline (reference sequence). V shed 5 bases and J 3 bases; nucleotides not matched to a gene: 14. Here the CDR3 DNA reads TGTGCCAGCAGCCTCCGACTTAGCGGGAGACAGGGCAAAAACATTCAGTACTTC. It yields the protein CASSLRLSGRQGKNIQYF.

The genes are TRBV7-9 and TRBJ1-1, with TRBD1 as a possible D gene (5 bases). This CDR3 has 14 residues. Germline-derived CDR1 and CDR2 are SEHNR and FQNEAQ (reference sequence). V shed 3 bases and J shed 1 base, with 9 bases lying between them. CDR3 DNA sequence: TGTGCCAGCAGCTTCAGGGTGGAGAACACTGAAGCTTTCTTT. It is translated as CASSFRVENTEAFF. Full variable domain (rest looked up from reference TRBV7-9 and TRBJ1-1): DTGVSQNPRHKITKRGQNVTFRCDPISEHNRLYWYRQTLGQGPEFLTYFQNEAQLEKSRLLSDRFSAERPKGSFSTLEIQRTEQGDSAMYLCASSFRVENTEAFFGQGTRLTVV.

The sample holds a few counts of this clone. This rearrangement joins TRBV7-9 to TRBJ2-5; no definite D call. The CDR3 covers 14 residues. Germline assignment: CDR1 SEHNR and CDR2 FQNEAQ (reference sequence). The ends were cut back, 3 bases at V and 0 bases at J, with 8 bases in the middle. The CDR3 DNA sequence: TGTGCCAGCAGCTTTGGCCAAAACCAAGAGACCCAGTACTTC. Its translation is CASSFGQNQETQYF.

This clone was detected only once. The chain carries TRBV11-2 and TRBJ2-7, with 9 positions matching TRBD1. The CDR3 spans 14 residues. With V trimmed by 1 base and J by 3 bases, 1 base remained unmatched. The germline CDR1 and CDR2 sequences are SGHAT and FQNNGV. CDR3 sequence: CASSLADRGYEQYF. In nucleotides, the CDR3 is TGTGCCAGCAGCTTAGCGGACAGGGGCTACGAGCAGTACTTC. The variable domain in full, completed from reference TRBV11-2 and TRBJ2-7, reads EAGVAQSPRYKIIEKRQSVAFWCNPISGHATLYWYQQILGQGPKLLIQFQNNGVVDDSQLPKDRFSAERLKGVDSTLKIQPAKLEDSAVYLCASSLADRGYEQYFGPGTRLTVT.

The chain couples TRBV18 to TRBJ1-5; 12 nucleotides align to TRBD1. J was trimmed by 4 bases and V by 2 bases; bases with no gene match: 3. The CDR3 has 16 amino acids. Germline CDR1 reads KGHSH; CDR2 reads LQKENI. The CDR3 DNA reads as TGTGCCAGCTCACCATGGGACAGGGGGCGGAATCAGCCCCAGCATTTT. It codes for CASSPWDRGRNQPQHF.

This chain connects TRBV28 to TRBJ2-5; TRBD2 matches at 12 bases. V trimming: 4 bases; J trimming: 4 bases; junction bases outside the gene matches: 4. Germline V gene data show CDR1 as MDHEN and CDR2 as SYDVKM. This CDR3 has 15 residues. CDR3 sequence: CASSSTSGSRETQYF. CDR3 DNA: TGTGCCAGCAGTTCGACTAGCGGGAGCCGAGAGACCCAGTACTTC.

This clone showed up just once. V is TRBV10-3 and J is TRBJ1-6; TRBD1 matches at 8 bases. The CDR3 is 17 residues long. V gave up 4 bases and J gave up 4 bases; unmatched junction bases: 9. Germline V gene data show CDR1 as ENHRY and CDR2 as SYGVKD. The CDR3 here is CAISGTGREGYNSPLHF. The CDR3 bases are TGTGCCATCAGTGGGACAGGGAGGGAGGGTTATAATTCACCCCTCCACTTT.

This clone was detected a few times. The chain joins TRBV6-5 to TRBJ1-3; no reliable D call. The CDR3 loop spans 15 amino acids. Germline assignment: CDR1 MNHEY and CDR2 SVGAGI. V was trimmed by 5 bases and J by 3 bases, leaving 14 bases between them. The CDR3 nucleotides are TGTGCCAGCAGTCCATTATACGGCGGTGGAAACACCATATATTTT. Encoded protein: CASSPLYGGGNTIYF.

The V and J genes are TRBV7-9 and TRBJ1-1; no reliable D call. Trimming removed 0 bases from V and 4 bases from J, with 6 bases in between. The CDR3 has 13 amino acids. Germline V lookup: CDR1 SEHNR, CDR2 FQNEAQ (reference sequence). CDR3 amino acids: CASSLAARTEAFF. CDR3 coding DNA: TGTGCCAGCAGCTTAGCGGCTCGCACTGAAGCTTTCTTT. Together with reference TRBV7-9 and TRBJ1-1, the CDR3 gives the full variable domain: DTGVSQNPRHKITKRGQNVTFRCDPISEHNRLYWYRQTLGQGPEFLTYFQNEAQLEKSRLLSDRFSAERPKGSFSTLEIQRTEQGDSAMYLCASSLAARTEAFFGQGTRLTVV.

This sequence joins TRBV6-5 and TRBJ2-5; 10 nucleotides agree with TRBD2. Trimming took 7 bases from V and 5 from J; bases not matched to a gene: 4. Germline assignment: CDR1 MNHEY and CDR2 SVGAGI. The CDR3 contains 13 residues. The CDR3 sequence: CASTGTSVETQYF. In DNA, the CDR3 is TGTGCCAGCACCGGGACTAGCGTGGAGACCCAGTACTTC.

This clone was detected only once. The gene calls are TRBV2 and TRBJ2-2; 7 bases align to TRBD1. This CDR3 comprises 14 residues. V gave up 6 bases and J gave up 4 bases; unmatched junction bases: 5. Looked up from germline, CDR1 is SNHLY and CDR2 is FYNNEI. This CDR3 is CASSMTGSTGELFF. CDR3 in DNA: TGTGCCAGCAGCATGACAGGGAGCACCGGGGAGCTGTTTTTT.

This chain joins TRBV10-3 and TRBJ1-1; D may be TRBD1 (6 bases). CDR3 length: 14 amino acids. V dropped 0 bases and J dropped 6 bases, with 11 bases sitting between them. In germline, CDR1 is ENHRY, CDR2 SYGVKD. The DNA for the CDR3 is TGTGCCATCAGTGAGTCGACCAGGGGATCTGAAGCTTTCTTT. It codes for CAISESTRGSEAFF.

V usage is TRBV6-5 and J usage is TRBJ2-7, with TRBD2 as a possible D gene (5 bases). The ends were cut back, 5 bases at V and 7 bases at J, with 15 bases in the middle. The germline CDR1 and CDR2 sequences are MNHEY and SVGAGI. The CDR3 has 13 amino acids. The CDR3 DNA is TGTGCCAGCAGTCTGCGCGACGGCGGGGAGCAGTACTTC. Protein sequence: CASSLRDGGEQYF.

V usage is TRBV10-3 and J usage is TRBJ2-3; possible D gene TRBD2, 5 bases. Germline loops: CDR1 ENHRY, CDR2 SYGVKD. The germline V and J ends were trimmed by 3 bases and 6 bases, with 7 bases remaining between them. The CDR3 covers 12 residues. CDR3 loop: CAISDIADTQYF. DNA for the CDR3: TGTGCCATCAGTGACATAGCGGATACGCAGTATTTT.